A single sample is the source of the 8 T cell receptor beta chains below, sequenced in a study of blood T cell repertoires in COVID-19. Libraries were prepared by immunoSEQ multiplex PCR; TCRdb keeps only in-frame clonotypes and omits some of them. The table lists 300,000 to 350,000 clones, around 87% of them singletons, with about 6.3% in the top ten. The sequenced sample was peripheral blood. These receptors originate from a woman aged 50 to 60 with COVID-19, enrolled during active disease.

This chain joins TRBV30 and TRBJ1-6, with D perhaps TRBD1 (6 bases). Germline loops: CDR1 GTSNPN, CDR2 SVGIG (reference sequence). Trimming cost V 1 base and J 6 bases, with 13 bases left between them. The CDR3 totals 15 residues. The DNA for the CDR3 is TGTGCCTGGAGTGCACAGGGAGGGGGTAATTCACCCCTCCACTTT. It specifies CAWSAQGGGNSPLHF.

The chain couples TRBV15 to TRBJ1-3, with 8 bases identical to TRBD1. CDR1 and CDR2 (germline): LNHNV, YYDKDF (reference sequence). The CDR3 is made up of 16 amino acids. Trimming at V came to 2 bases and at J to 2 bases, leaving 5 bases not matched to a gene. CDR3 coding DNA: TGTGCCACCAGCAGAAACACAGGGGGACCTGGAAACACCATATATTTT. Its protein product is CATSRNTGGPGNTIYF.

J is TRBJ2-5 and V is TRBV3-1 (or the pseudogene TRBV3-2); 7 bases match TRBD2. CDR1 is LGHDT, CDR2 YNNKEL, per germline (reference sequence). The CDR3 spans 16 residues. The V and J ends lost 0 bases and 4 bases, in that order; junction bases with no gene match: 8. The CDR3 DNA is TGTGCCAGCAGCCAAGATTCACGACTAGCTCTAGAGACCCAGTACTTC. It specifies CASSQDSRLALETQYF.

The chain employs TRBV3-1 (or the pseudogene TRBV3-2) and TRBJ1-2, with D unresolved. The CDR3 runs 14 residues. V lost 3 bases and J lost 3, with 11 bases in between. Germline lookup yields CDR1 LGHDT and CDR2 YNNKEL (reference sequence). The CDR3 reads CASSHLSGDYGYTF. The DNA for the CDR3 is TGTGCCAGCAGCCACCTTTCCGGGGACTATGGCTACACCTTC.

This chain links TRBV11-2 with TRBJ2-2; the D gene is possibly TRBD2 (6 bases). The CDR3 has 18 amino acids. The germline V gene encodes CDR1 SGHAT and CDR2 FQNNGV. Deletions cut 0 bases from V and 0 bases from J, with 14 bases between. CDR3 in amino acids: CASSLDLWGEANTGELFF. The CDR3 nucleotides read TGTGCCAGCAGCTTAGATTTATGGGGGGAAGCGAACACCGGGGAGCTGTTTTTT.

This clone has just one count. The rearrangement joins TRBV11-2 to TRBJ1-4; 7 bases align to TRBD1. V lost 3 bases to trimming and J lost 4 bases; unmatched junction nucleotides: 2. The CDR3 sequence is 14 residues long. Germline CDR1 and CDR2: SGHAT and FQNNGV. CDR3 in DNA: TGTGCCAGCAGCTTGGGACAGAGTAATGAAAAACTGTTTTTT. This translates into CASSLGQSNEKLFF. Based on the CDR3 plus reference TRBV11-2 and TRBJ1-4, the full variable domain is EAGVAQSPRYKIIEKRQSVAFWCNPISGHATLYWYQQILGQGPKLLIQFQNNGVVDDSQLPKDRFSAERLKGVDSTLKIQPAKLEDSAVYLCASSLGQSNEKLFFGSGTQLSVL.

The rearrangement joins TRBV19 to TRBJ1-2, with TRBD1 matching over 10 bases. Germline V gene data show CDR1 as LNHDA and CDR2 as SQIVND (reference sequence). V lost 4 bases and J lost 7; bases outside the gene matches: 6. The CDR3 is 14 residues long. The CDR3 DNA reads as TGTGCCAGTAGTACCGGGACAGGGGTGCGTGGCTACACCTTC. Translated: CASSTGTGVRGYTF.

V and J are TRBV6-2 or TRBV6-3 and TRBJ2-7; 8 bases agree with TRBD2. Germline V CDR1 and CDR2: MNHEY, SVGEGT. With 5 bases clipped from V and 3 bases from J, the junction kept 9 bases outside the gene matches. The CDR3 is made up of 15 amino acids. The CDR3 DNA is TGTGCCAGCAGTCCAATAGCGGGAAACCTCTACGAGCAGTACTTC. This codes for CASSPIAGNLYEQYF.